A selection of T cell receptor beta chains follows, all from one sample in a study of T cell repertoires in cytomegalovirus infection. What these receptors recognize is not known. Each CDR3 protein gets one entry after TCRdb re-called the reads with MiXCR. Of 62,000 or so distinct CDR3 sequences listed, about 19% were seen once; the top ten hold over 60%. The source material was CD8+ T cells from cultured PBMCs, sampled from culture after CMV antigen stimulation. The source is a human donor in good health (CMV status not recorded). Some clones in this sample may be carry-over from other donors' samples. CDR3s include the opening cysteine and the closing phenylalanine or tryptophan. The D gene is left open where the match is weak. Some rows have no size entry. The others give once, few or many, or a class for an expanded clone.

TRBV7-3	TRBJ1-5	-	-	CASSLTGGANQPQHF	TGTGCCAGCAGCTTAACAGGTGGGGCCAATCAGCCCCAGCATTTT
TRBV6-6	TRBJ1-5	-	-	CASSLLDEDNQPQHF	TGTGCCAGCAGCCTATTAGACGAGGACAATCAGCCCCAGCATTTT
TRBV6-5	TRBJ2-5	many	TRBD2	CASSPGASWGGETQYF	TGTGCCAGCAGCCCCGGGGCTTCGTGGGGGGGGGAGACCCAGTACTTC
TRBV2	TRBJ1-2	many	-	CASSGNGRSANYGYTF	TGTGCCAGCAGTGGGAATGGTCGTTCTGCTAACTATGGCTACACCTTC
TRBV27	TRBJ1-2	-	-	CASSFSRGFGYTF	TGTGCCAGCAGTTTCAGCAGGGGATTCGGCTACACCTTC
TRBV27	TRBJ2-5	few	TRBD1	CASSLDRGGETQYF	TGTGCCAGCAGTTTGGACAGGGGAGGGGAGACCCAGTACTTC
TRBV28	TRBJ2-1	few	-	CASSFPYNEQFF	TGTGCCAGCAGTTTCCCCTACAATGAGCAGTTCTTC
TRBV5-5	TRBJ1-4	many	-	CASSLEGSSEKLFF	TGTGCCAGCAGCTTGGAGGGAAGTTCTGAAAAACTGTTTTTT
TRBV7-3	TRBJ2-1	few	-	CASSLIRVRNHEQFF	TGTGCCAGCAGCTTAATTCGTGTTAGGAACCATGAGCAGTTCTTC
TRBV4-3	TRBJ1-5	few	-	CASTTLESNQPQHF	TGCGCCAGCACAACGCTTGAGAGCAATCAGCCCCAGCATTTT
TRBV7-8	TRBJ1-1	few	TRBD1	CASSADPGQPSSEAFF	TGTGCCAGCAGCGCGGATCCGGGACAGCCATCCTCTGAAGCTTTCTTT
TRBV6-2/TRBV6-3	TRBJ1-6	few	-	CASSEDTLVNNSPLHF	TGTGCCAGCAGTGAGGACACATTGGTGAATAATTCACCCCTCCACTTT
TRBV27	TRBJ2-1	many	TRBD2	CASSRTETKAGGLDEQFF	TGTGCCAGCAGCCGCACCGAAACAAAAGCGGGGGGGCTCGATGAGCAGTTCTTC
TRBV7-6	TRBJ2-1	-	-	CASSLRVHEQFF	TGTGCAAGCAGCTTGCGGGTACACGAGCAGTTCTTC
TRBV12-3/TRBV12-4	TRBJ1-1	-	-	CASNSPEETEAFF	TGTGCCAGCAATTCTCCGGAGGAAACTGAAGCTTTCTTT
TRBV7-2	TRBJ2-3	-	-	CASSLNGVTDTQYF	TGTGCCAGCAGCTTAAACGGGGTCACAGATACGCAGTATTTT
TRBV6-5	TRBJ2-3	-	-	CASSYGGGATDTQYF	TGTGCCAGCAGTTACGGTGGGGGGGCCACAGATACGCAGTATTTT
TRBV12-3/TRBV12-4	TRBJ2-5	-	-	CASTLGLSETQYF	TGTGCCAGCACCTTAGGGCTGTCAGAGACCCAGTACTTC
TRBV10-3	TRBJ2-1	few	-	CAISESESYNEQFF	TGTGCCATCAGTGAGTCGGAGTCCTACAATGAGCAGTTCTTC
TRBV7-6	TRBJ2-7	-	TRBD1	CASSLDRGEQYF	TGTGCCAGCAGCTTGGACAGGGGCGAGCAGTACTTC
TRBV4-1	TRBJ2-3	few	TRBD2	CASSQEEAGGTDTQYF	TGCGCCAGCAGCCAAGAGGAAGCGGGGGGGACAGATACGCAGTATTTT
TRBV7-6	TRBJ1-5	few	-	CAHQPQHF	TGTGCTCATCAGCCCCAGCATTTT
TRBV29-1	TRBJ2-7	-	-	CSVGSPYEQYF	TGCAGCGTTGGCAGCCCCTACGAGCAGTACTTC
TRBV7-9	TRBJ2-7	-	-	CASSFVSDSLFSYEQYF	TGTGCCAGCAGCTTTGTATCCGACAGTCTTTTTTCCTACGAGCAGTACTTC
TRBV6-2/TRBV6-3	TRBJ2-7	-	TRBD1	CASSYSPGQGADEQYF	TGTGCCAGCAGTTACTCGCCGGGACAGGGGGCCGACGAGCAGTACTTC
TRBV7-9	TRBJ2-2	few	-	CASRTATSPTGELFF	TGTGCCAGCAGGACAGCCACCTCCCCCACCGGGGAGCTGTTTTTT
TRBV3-1	TRBJ1-2	-	-	CASSRRQDTYGYTF	TGTGCCAGCAGCCGTAGACAGGATACCTATGGCTACACCTTC
TRBV12-5	TRBJ2-7	-	-	CASGLARKYEQYF	TGTGCTAGTGGTTTGGCCAGGAAATACGAGCAGTACTTC
TRBV12-3/TRBV12-4	TRBJ2-7	-	-	CASAQGGNYEQYF	TGTGCCAGCGCCCAGGGGGGTAACTACGAGCAGTACTTC
TRBV7-8	TRBJ1-2	few	TRBD1	CASSLAGTGGFNYGYTF	TGTGCCAGCAGCCTCGCCGGGACAGGGGGATTTAACTATGGCTACACCTTC
TRBV28	TRBJ2-1	many	TRBD2	CAISPTSGENEQFF	TGTGCCATCTCACCGACTAGCGGCGAGAATGAGCAGTTCTTC
TRBV4-1	TRBJ1-6	few	TRBD1	CASSQGTGEIRALHF	TGTGCCAGCAGCCAGGGGACAGGGGAAATAAGGGCCCTCCACTTT
TRBV7-8	TRBJ2-7	-	-	CASSFSLAGAGSYEQYF	TGTGCCAGCAGCTTTTCGTTGGCAGGGGCAGGATCCTACGAGCAGTACTTC
TRBV6-1	TRBJ1-2	few	-	CASSELQGLFGYGYTF	TGTGCCAGCAGTGAGTTGCAGGGGCTGTTTGGCTATGGCTACACCTTC